This TCR beta chain derives from a study of T cells after yellow fever vaccination. Trimming stripped 2 bases from V and 3 bases from J, with 8 bases between. The CDR3 sequence is 13 residues long. This clonotype appeared many times. Its antigen is unknown. TCRdb processed the 5' RACE reads anew with MiXCR; each CDR3 protein has one entry. The repertoire includes approximately 160,000 distinct CDR3 sequences, 6.2% of them detected once, and about 2.8% sits in the top ten. Study-wide results and limits: In post-booster samples, most primary-vaccination clones reappeared (just under 98% CD4, 75% to 90% CD8).

The sample consisted of CD4+ T cells sorted from PBMCs, taken on the day of the first yellow fever vaccination. This TCR came from a man younger than 30 who received the YFV17D yellow fever vaccine. The rearrangement joins TRBV12-3 or TRBV12-4 to TRBJ2-7; D is unresolved. CDR3 sequence (DNA): TGTGCCAGCAGTTTAACAGAGTTCTACGAGCAGTACTTC. This gives the protein CASSLTEFYEQYF.